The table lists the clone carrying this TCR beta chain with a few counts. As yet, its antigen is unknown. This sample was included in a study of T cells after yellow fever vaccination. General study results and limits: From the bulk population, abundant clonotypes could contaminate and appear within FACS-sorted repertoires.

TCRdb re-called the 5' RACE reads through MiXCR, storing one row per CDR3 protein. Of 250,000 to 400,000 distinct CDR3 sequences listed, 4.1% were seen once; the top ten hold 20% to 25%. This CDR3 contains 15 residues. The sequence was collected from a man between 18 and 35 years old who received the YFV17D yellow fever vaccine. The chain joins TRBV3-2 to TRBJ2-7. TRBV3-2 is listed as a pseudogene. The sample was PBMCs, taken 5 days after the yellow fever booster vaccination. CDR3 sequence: CASSPHMDGFLEQYF. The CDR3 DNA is TGTGCCAGCAGCCCGCATATGGACGGTTTTCTCGAGCAGTACTTC.